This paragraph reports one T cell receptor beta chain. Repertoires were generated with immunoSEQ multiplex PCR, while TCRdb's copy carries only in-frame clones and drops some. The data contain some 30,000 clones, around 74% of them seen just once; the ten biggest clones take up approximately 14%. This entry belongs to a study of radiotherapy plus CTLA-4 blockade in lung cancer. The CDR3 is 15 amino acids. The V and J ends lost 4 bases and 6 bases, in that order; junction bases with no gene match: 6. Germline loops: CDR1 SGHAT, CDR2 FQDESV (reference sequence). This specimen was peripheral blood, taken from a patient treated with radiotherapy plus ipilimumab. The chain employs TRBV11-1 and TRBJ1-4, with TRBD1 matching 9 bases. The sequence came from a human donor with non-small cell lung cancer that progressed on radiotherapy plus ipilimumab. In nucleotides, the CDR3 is TGTGCCAGCAGCTGGGGGACAGGGAAAGATGAAAAACTGTTTTTT. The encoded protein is CASSWGTGKDEKLFF.